This passage covers 29 T cell receptor beta chains from one sample sequenced in a study of cytomegalovirus exposure and HLA in healthy donors. The PCR contained 60 Vbeta and 13 Jbeta primers. Sequencing was performed with immunoSEQ multiplex PCR; in TCRdb, only in-frame clones are kept and a portion is missing. Here the sample spans under 100,000 clones, 62% being singletons. Sequenced sample: PBMCs. These TCRs come from a woman in her 30s in good health and CMV-seropositive.

This sequence joins TRBV27 and TRBJ1-1; TRBD1 matches at 11 bases. The CDR3 consists of 14 residues. J was trimmed by 9 bases and V by 5 bases; bases with no gene match: 8. The germline V gene encodes CDR1 MNHEY and CDR2 SMNVEV (reference sequence). The CDR3 DNA reads TGTGCCAGCAGTCCCCCCGGGACAGGGGGGAAAGCTTTCTTT. Its protein product is CASSPPGTGGKAFF.

The chain combines TRBV28 with TRBJ2-5; 8 bases match TRBD2. Trimming at V came to 5 bases and at J to 10 bases, leaving 18 bases not matched to a gene. The germline V gene has CDR1 MDHEN and CDR2 SYDVKM. CDR3 length: 16 amino acids. The CDR3: CASSVSPGGGHGGQYF. CDR3 bases: TGTGCCAGCAGTGTCTCCCCCGGGGGGGGACATGGTGGCCAGTACTTC.

The rearrangement joins TRBV7-5 to TRBJ1-2. TRBV7-5 counts as a pseudogene. This CDR3 spans 14 amino acids. In nucleotides, the CDR3 is TGTGTCAGAAGCCCCATCACCGGTAGCTATGGCTACCCCTTC. Its translation is CVRSPITGSYGYPF.

The rearrangement uses TRBV6-1 and TRBJ2-7, with 8 bases that match TRBD2. The germline V gene has CDR1 MNHNS and CDR2 SASEGT. This CDR3 comprises 14 residues. Germline trimming cut 8 bases from V and 1 base from J; bases unmatched to any gene: 7. The CDR3 nucleotides are TGTGCCAGCTCCCCGGCGGGGGGTTCCTACGAGCAGTACTTC. Translation gives CASSPAGGSYEQYF.

V and J are TRBV2 and TRBJ2-3; TRBD2 might be the D (6 bases). This CDR3 has 12 residues. The germline V gene encodes CDR1 SNHLY and CDR2 FYNNEI. Between the trimmed V and J ends, which lost 6 bases and 5 bases, there was a span of 9 bases. The CDR3 nucleotides are TGTGCCAGCAGCGGGGGAGTAGATACGCAGTATTTT. It yields the protein CASSGGVDTQYF.

This clone appeared a single time. Germline and junction disagree at one end, which may indicate a read error. The gene calls are TRBV7-9 and TRBJ2-7; D is uncertain. The CDR3 loop spans 12 amino acids. CDR1 and CDR2 from the germline V gene are SEHNR and FQNEAQ (reference sequence). CDR3 amino acids: CSSSFGGYEQYF. In nucleotides, the CDR3 is TGTTCCAGCAGCTTCGGCGGATACGAGCAGTACTTC. Variable domain in full (rest from reference TRBV7-9 and TRBJ2-7): DTGVSQNPRHKITKRGQNVTFRCDPISEHNRLYWYRQTLGQGPEFLTYFQNEAQLEKSRLLSDRFSAERPKGSFSTLEIQRTEQGDSAMYLCSSSFGGYEQYFGPGTRLTVT.

The J gene is TRBJ2-4, the V gene TRBV18, with TRBD1 identical over 8 bases. Trimming cost V 3 bases and J 4 bases; bases outside gene matches: 11. The germline V gene encodes CDR1 KGHSH and CDR2 LQKENI. The CDR3 is 17 residues long. The CDR3: CASSPPLTGVVKNIQYF. CDR3 DNA: TGTGCCAGCTCACCCCCCCTGACAGGGGTTGTGAAAAACATTCAGTACTTC.

This clone was seen once. The chain combines TRBV7-2 with TRBJ2-1; 11 bases map to TRBD2. The CDR3 is 15 residues long. J gave up 5 bases and V 4 bases, and 4 bases lay outside the gene matches. CDR1 is SGHTA, CDR2 FQGNSA, per germline. The CDR3 DNA reads as TGTGCCAGCAGCTCCCCGGGACTAGCGGACAATGAGCAGTTCTTC. Its protein product is CASSSPGLADNEQFF.

The chain links TRBV5-4 to TRBJ2-3; the match to TRBD1 covers 7 bases. V shed 0 bases, J shed 1 base, and the junction held 2 bases outside the gene matches. The CDR3 loop spans 15 amino acids. Germline CDR1 is SGHNT and CDR2 is YYREEE (reference sequence). CDR3 region: CASSLGGGGTDTQYF. CDR3 DNA: TGTGCCAGCAGCTTGGGAGGGGGCGGCACAGATACGCAGTATTTT. Using reference TRBV5-4 and TRBJ2-3 for the parts outside the CDR3, the full variable domain is ETGVTQSPTHLIKTRGQQVTLRCSSQSGHNTVSWYQQALGQGPQFIFQYYREEENGRGNFPPRFSGLQFPNYSSELNVNALELDDSALYLCASSLGGGGTDTQYFGPGTRLTVL.

J is TRBJ2-3 and V is TRBV2, with D perhaps matching TRBD1 (6 bases). V was pared by 7 bases and J by 2 bases, with 13 bases between. The CDR3 extends over 14 amino acids. Germline CDR1 is SNHLY and CDR2 is FYNNEI. The CDR3 loop reads CASNVDRNTDTQYF. For the CDR3, the DNA is TGTGCCAGCAACGTCGACAGGAACACAGATACGCAGTATTTT.

V gene TRBV6-6 combines with J gene TRBJ2-2, with 8 bases lining up with TRBD2. Germline CDR1 is MNHNY and CDR2 is SVGAGI (reference sequence). The CDR3 has 16 residues. V shed 4 bases, J shed 7 bases, and the junction held 11 bases outside the gene matches. CDR3: CASSSQSFGGVGELFF. The CDR3 DNA reads as TGTGCCAGCAGTTCCCAGTCCTTCGGGGGGGTCGGGGAGCTGTTTTTT.

This chain links TRBV27 with TRBJ2-1, with D maybe TRBD2 (6 bases). The length of the CDR3 is 14 residues. V was clipped by 5 bases and J by 4 bases, with 12 bases between them. Germline CDR1 reads MNHEY; CDR2 reads SMNVEV (reference sequence). The CDR3, as DNA: TGTGCCAGCAGTAGATTAGCGGAATACAATGAGCAGTTCTTC. Translated: CASSRLAEYNEQFF.

The gene calls are TRBV6-1 and TRBJ2-4, with 8 bases that match TRBD1. The CDR3 loop spans 13 amino acids. V lost 2 bases to trimming and J lost 6 bases; unmatched junction nucleotides: 0. CDR1 is MNHNS, CDR2 SASEGT, per germline. For the CDR3, the DNA is TGTGCCAGCAGTGAACAGGGGGCAAACATTCAGTACTTC. As protein: CASSEQGANIQYF.

This CDR3 is CASSVDFSGNTIYF. CDR3 nucleotide sequence: TGTGCCAGCAGCGTAGACTTCTCTGGAAACACCATATATTTT. The rearrangement uses TRBV9 and TRBJ1-3; no definite D call. CDR1 SGDLS and CDR2 YYNGEE come from the germline V gene. The CDR3 is made up of 14 amino acids. Between the trimmed V and J ends, which lost 0 bases and 0 bases, there was a span of 4 bases.

A single count supports this clone. V is TRBV29-1 and J is TRBJ1-2; 9 nucleotides align to TRBD1. The CDR3 loop spans 13 amino acids. Germline V gives CDR1 SQVTM, CDR2 ANQGSEA. The J segment lost 7 bases and the V segment lost 7 bases, leaving 10 bases of the junction unmatched. CDR3 DNA: TGCAGCGCCCTAAAGGACAGGGGCGGTGGCTACACCTTC. This translates into CSALKDRGGGYTF.

This rearrangement joins TRBV30 to TRBJ2-2, with D unresolved. V dropped 5 bases and J dropped 8 bases, with 9 bases sitting between them. Germline lookup yields CDR1 GTSNPN and CDR2 SVGIG (reference sequence). The CDR3 totals 11 residues. The CDR3 nucleotides are TGTGCCTGGGATATACTTGGGGAGCTGTTTTTT. Translating gives CAWDILGELFF.

V and J are TRBV19 and TRBJ2-7; TRBD1 is a possible D gene (5 bases). The CDR3 totals 15 residues. V lost 0 bases and J lost 2, with 11 bases in between. The germline V gene encodes CDR1 LNHDA and CDR2 SQIVND (reference sequence). The CDR3 DNA sequence: TGTGCCAGTAGTATAGATCTAGGGGTAGCCTACGAGCAGTACTTC. This translates into CASSIDLGVAYEQYF.

This clone has a handful of counts. The V call is TRBV28, the J call TRBJ1-4; the match to TRBD1 covers 8 bases. The CDR3 has 16 residues. The V gene's germline CDR1 is MDHEN and CDR2 SYDVKM. Trimming removed 5 bases from V and 8 bases from J; junction bases left unmatched: 13. The chain's CDR3 is CASSPGDRGRKEKLFF. As DNA, the CDR3 is TGTGCCAGCAGTCCCGGCGACAGGGGTAGGAAAGAAAAACTGTTTTTT.

This clone was recorded once. J is TRBJ1-3 and V is TRBV4-3, with 11 nucleotides matching TRBD1. Unmatched junction bases numbered 5, after V lost 0 bases and J lost 4 bases. The CDR3 loop spans 17 amino acids. Germline CDR1 LGHNA, CDR2 YSLEER. Here the CDR3 DNA reads TGCGCCAGCAGCCAAGAAGGACAGGGGGCATACGGAAACACCATATATTTT. It specifies CASSQEGQGAYGNTIYF.

The V gene is TRBV9, the J gene TRBJ2-5, with D possibly TRBD2 on 5 matching bases. The closer fit of TRBJ2-7 to the DNA end suggests the J call may be wrong. Germline V lookup: CDR1 SGDLS, CDR2 YYNGEE. The length of the CDR3 is 14 residues. The CDR3 coding sequence is TGTGCCAGCAGCGTAGAAGCGGTCTCCTACGAGCAGTACTTC. Protein: CASSVEAVSYEQYF.

CDR3 sequence: CASSQGASGAGGSETQYF. The CDR3 bases are TGTGCCAGCAGCCAGGGGGCCTCTGGAGCGGGGGGGTCGGAGACCCAGTACTTC. This chain connects TRBV4-2 to TRBJ2-5; TRBD2 matches 10 bases. The CDR3 consists of 18 residues. V lost 3 bases, J lost 5 bases, and 15 bases stayed unmatched. CDR1 LGHNA and CDR2 YNFKEQ come from the germline V gene.

The chain combines TRBV10-3 with TRBJ2-3, with TRBD1 identical over 10 bases. CDR1 and CDR2 (germline): ENHRY, SYGVKD. Trimming took 9 bases from V and 6 from J; bases not matched to a gene: 15. The length of the CDR3 is 16 residues. The CDR3, as DNA: TGTGCCATTCACCGCGAGGGGACAGGGGCGAGGGATACGCAGTATTTT. This gives the protein CAIHREGTGARDTQYF.

This clone was seen a single time. The chain carries TRBV18 and TRBJ2-5; TRBD1 aligns across 7 bases. Per the germline V gene, CDR1 is KGHSH and CDR2 is LQKENI. Unmatched junction bases numbered 6, after V lost 3 bases and J lost 5 bases. CDR3 length: 14 amino acids. The CDR3 loop reads CASSPLQGSETQYF. Written as DNA, the CDR3 is TGTGCCAGCTCACCGCTACAGGGGTCGGAGACCCAGTACTTC.

CDR3 sequence (DNA): TGCAGTGCTATGACAGGGGGCGAGCAGTACTTC. It yields the protein CSAMTGGEQYF. The chain links TRBV20-1 to TRBJ2-7, with TRBD1 matching over 9 bases. This CDR3 comprises 11 residues. CDR1 is DFQATT, CDR2 SNEGSKA, per germline (reference sequence). V shed 4 bases, J shed 6 bases, and the junction held 1 base outside the gene matches.

This chain joins TRBV12-5 and TRBJ2-7; a weak D match, TRBD2 (6 bases). Trimming took off 3 bases at V and 6 bases at J, with 21 bases between the two ends. The CDR3 totals 16 residues. The germline gives CDR1 LGHNT, CDR2 FRNRAP. The CDR3 loop is CASGFFVGGRVGEQYF. In DNA form, the CDR3 reads TGTGCTAGTGGTTTTTTTGTCGGGGGAAGGGTGGGCGAGCAGTACTTC. Using reference TRBV12-5 and TRBJ2-7 for the parts outside the CDR3, the full variable domain is DARVTQTPRHKVTEMGQEVTMRCQPILGHNTVFWYRQTMMQGLELLAYFRNRAPLDDSGMPKDRFSAEMPDATLATLKIQPSEPRDSAVYFCASGFFVGGRVGEQYFGPGTRLTVT.

The chain has TRBV6-1 and TRBJ2-7; tentatively, D is TRBD1 (8 bases). Deletions cut 8 bases from V and 7 bases from J, with 21 bases between. The CDR3 length is 14 residues. CDR1 and CDR2 from the germline V gene are MNHNS and SASEGT. In DNA, the CDR3 is TGTGCCAGCGGGAGGGGGACTACAGGGGGTGAGCAGTACTTC. This codes for CASGRGTTGGEQYF.

V and J are TRBV21-1 and TRBJ1-1; TRBD1 is the table's D call, not checked against the DNA. TRBV21-1 is labeled a pseudogene. CDR3 length: 15 residues. The CDR3 protein is CASSNSQGRYTEAFF. The CDR3 region has the DNA TGTGCCAGCAGCAATTCACAGGGGCGATACACTGAAGCTTTCTTT.

This clone was seen only a few times. The rearrangement uses TRBV7-9 and TRBJ2-5; 9 bases fit TRBD1. Trimming cost V 7 bases and J 4 bases; bases outside gene matches: 7. Per germline, CDR1 SEHNR and CDR2 FQNEAQ (reference sequence). The CDR3 extends over 14 amino acids. Here the CDR3 DNA reads TGTGCCAGCACCGGGACAGGGAGAGGAGAGACCCAGTACTTC. This sequence encodes CASTGTGRGETQYF.

This clone was detected a few times. The chain recombines TRBV7-3 with TRBJ2-1; TRBD2 matches 7 bases. This CDR3 region has 15 residues. From germline, CDR1 is SGHTA and CDR2 FQGTGA. V lost 1 base and J lost 9; bases outside the gene matches: 9. The CDR3 DNA is TGTGCCAGCAGCTTAAGCGGGGGAGTTCGGGGTGAGCAGTTCTTC. It is translated as CASSLSGGVRGEQFF.